This T cell receptor (beta chain) originates from a study of blood T cells in healthy people across ages. Study summary: T cells yielded about one barcoded beta molecule per two cells through template switching. Study outcomes and limitations: Samples with more naive T cells showed higher observed beta diversity. Researchers deemed the diversity estimates from one million T cells underestimates.

Germline V lookup: CDR1 DFQATT, CDR2 SNEGSKA (reference sequence). This CDR3 has 14 residues. With 3 bases removed from V and 2 bases from J, the gap between germline ends came to 12 bases. Using a J-beta primer mix together with a sample-barcoded 5' primer, a second PCR was run for about 6 to 12 cycles. Via MiXCR, TCRdb re-called the 5' RACE reads, giving one row per CDR3 protein. In the table there are 1.5 million to 2 million distinct CDR3 sequences, 28% of which are singletons. Per individual sample, total RNA of at least 5 micrograms was extracted. For this clonotype: What it binds is not known. Lacking the conserved final phenylalanine or tryptophan, this CDR3 likely reflects a read error.

Material for sequencing was blood. This sequence originates from a woman in her thirties in good health. This chain joins TRBV20-1 and TRBJ2-3, with a weak D call TRBD2 (5 bases). CDR3 coding DNA: TGCAGTGCTAGCGAGGGCACAATCACAGATACGCAGTATTGT. It is translated as CSASEGTITDTQYC.